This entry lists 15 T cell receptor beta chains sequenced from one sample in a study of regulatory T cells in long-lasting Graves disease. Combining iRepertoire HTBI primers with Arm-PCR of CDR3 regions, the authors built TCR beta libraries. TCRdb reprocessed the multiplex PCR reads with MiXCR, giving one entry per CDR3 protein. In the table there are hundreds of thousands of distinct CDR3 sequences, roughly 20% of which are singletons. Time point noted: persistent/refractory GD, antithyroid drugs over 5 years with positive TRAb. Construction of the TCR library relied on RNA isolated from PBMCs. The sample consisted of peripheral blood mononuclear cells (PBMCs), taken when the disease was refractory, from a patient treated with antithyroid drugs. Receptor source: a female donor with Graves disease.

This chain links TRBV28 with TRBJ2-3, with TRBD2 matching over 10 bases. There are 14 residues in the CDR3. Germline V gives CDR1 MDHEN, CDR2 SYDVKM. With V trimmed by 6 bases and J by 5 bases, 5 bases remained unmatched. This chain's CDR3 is CASRPAGGGDTQYF. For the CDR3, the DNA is TGTGCCAGCAGGCCAGCGGGAGGGGGAGATACGCAGTATTTT.

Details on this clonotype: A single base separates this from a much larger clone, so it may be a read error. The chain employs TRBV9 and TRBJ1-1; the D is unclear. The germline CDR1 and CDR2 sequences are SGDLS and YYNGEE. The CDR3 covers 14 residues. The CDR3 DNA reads TGTGTCAGCAGCTTAGGCTCGGTTTGGACTGAAGCTTTCTTT. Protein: CVSSLGSVWTEAFF.

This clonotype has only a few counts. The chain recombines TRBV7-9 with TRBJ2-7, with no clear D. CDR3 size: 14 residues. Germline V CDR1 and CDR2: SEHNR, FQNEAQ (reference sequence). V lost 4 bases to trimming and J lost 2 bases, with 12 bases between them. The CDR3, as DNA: TGTGCCAGCAGCTCTCTCTTACACCCCTACGAGCAGTACTTC. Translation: CASSSLLHPYEQYF.

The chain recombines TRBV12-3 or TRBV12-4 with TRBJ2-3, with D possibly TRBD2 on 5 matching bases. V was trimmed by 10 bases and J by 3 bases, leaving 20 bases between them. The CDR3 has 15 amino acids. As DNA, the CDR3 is TGTGCCACACTGACGGGATCTGGTTGGACAGATACGCAGTATTTT. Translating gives CATLTGSGWTDTQYF.

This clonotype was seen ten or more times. This CDR3 reads CASSLETGTNYGYTF. The CDR3 nucleotides are TGTGCCAGCAGTCTCGAGACAGGGACAAACTATGGCTACACCTTC. The genes are TRBV28 and TRBJ1-2, with TRBD1 matching over 7 bases. This CDR3 is 15 amino acids long. Germline V gives CDR1 MDHEN, CDR2 SYDVKM. Losses at the gene ends were 5 bases for V and 2 bases for J; bases not matched to a gene: 8.

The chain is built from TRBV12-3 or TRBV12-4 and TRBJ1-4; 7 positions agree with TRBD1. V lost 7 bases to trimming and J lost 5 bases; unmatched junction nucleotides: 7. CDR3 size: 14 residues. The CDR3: CASTLDRVNEKLFF. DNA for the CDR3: TGTGCCAGCACCCTCGACAGGGTAAATGAAAAACTGTTTTTT.

In DNA, the CDR3 is TGTGCCAGCAGTTTGGTAGGGGGCCTTAAAGAGCAGTACTTC. Translated: CASSLVGGLKEQYF. The chain joins TRBV28 to TRBJ2-7; 7 bases line up with TRBD1. Germline V gene lookup returns CDR1 MDHEN and CDR2 SYDVKM. V lost 3 bases to trimming and J lost 7 bases; unmatched junction nucleotides: 9. CDR3 length: 14 amino acids.

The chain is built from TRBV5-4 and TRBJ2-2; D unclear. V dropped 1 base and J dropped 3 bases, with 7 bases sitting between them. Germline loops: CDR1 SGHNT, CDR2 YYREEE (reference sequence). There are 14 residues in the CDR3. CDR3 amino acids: CASSLRIDTGELFF. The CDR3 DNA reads TGTGCCAGCAGCTTGCGTATTGACACCGGGGAGCTGTTTTTT.

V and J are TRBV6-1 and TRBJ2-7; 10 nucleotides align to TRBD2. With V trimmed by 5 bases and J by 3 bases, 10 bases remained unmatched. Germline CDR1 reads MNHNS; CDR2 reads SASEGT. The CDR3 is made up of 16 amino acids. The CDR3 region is CASSHPTSGILYEQYF. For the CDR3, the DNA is TGTGCCAGCAGTCATCCAACTAGCGGGATTCTCTACGAGCAGTACTTC.

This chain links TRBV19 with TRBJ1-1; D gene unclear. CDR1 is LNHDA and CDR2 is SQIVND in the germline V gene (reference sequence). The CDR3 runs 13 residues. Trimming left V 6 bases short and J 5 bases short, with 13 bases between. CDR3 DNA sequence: TGTGCCAGTAGCCTCGGACGGGTGACTGAAGCTTTCTTT. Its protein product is CASSLGRVTEAFF. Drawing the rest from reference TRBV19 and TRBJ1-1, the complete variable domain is DGGITQSPKYLFRKEGQNVTLSCEQNLNHDAMYWYRQDPGQGLRLIYYSQIVNDFQKGDIAEGYSVSREKKESFPLTVTSAQKNPTAFYLCASSLGRVTEAFFGQGTRLTVV.

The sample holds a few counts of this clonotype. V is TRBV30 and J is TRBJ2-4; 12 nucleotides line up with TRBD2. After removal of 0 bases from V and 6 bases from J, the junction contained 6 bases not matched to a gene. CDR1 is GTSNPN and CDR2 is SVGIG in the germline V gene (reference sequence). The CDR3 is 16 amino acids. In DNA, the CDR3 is TGTGCCTGGAGTGTCGGGCTAGCGGGAGGGGGAAACATTCAGTACTTC. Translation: CAWSVGLAGGGNIQYF.

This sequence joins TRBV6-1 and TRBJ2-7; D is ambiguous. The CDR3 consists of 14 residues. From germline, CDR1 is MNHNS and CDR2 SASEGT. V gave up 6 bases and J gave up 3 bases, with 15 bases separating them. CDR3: CASSYSDGDYEQYF. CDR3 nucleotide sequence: TGTGCCAGCAGCTACTCCGACGGAGACTACGAGCAGTACTTC.

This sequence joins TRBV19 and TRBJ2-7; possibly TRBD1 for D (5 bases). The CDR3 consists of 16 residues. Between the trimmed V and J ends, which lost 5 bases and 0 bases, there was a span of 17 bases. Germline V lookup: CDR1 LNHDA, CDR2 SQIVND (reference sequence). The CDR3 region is CASSLTSATASYEQYF. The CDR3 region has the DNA TGTGCCAGTAGTCTCACATCGGCGACAGCCTCCTACGAGCAGTACTTC.

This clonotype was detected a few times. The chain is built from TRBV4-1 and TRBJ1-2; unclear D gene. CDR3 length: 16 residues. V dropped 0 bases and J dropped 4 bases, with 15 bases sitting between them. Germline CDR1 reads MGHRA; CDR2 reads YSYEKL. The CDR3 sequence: CASSQEGSAASYGYTF. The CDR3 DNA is TGCGCCAGCAGCCAAGAGGGCAGCGCAGCAAGCTATGGCTACACCTTC.

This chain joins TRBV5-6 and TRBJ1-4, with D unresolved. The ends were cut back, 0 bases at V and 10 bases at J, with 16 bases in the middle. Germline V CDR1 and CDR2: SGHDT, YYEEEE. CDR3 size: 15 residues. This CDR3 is CASSLAARTGGKLFF. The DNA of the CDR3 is TGTGCCAGCAGCTTGGCTGCTAGGACGGGCGGAAAACTGTTTTTT.